This TCR beta chain was found in a study of T-cell memory formation after mild COVID-19. Whole-study context: Across donors, TCR clusters were largely donor specific.

This clonotype was detected a few times. The antigen is undetermined. Trimming pared 6 bases from V and 7 bases from J, leaving 9 bases between. The length of the CDR3 is 12 residues. Germline loops: CDR1 WSHSY, CDR2 SAAADI. TCRdb reanalysed the 5' RACE reads using MiXCR and keeps one entry per CDR3 protein. Of 210,000 or so distinct CDR3 sequences listed, under 30% are singletons. Study-wide findings and caveats: CM and EM subsets held most contracting CD4+ clones; EMRA held CD8+ ones. Day 15 to 85 contracting clones showed balanced CD4/CD8; later expanders leaned CD4+.

The chain joins TRBV10-2 to TRBJ2-2; D perhaps matches TRBD1 (6 bases). Sequenced sample: PBMCs or a T cell subset sorted from them (not recorded which). This clonotype was obtained from an adult woman who had mild COVID-19 (a few samples of this study predate the infection). Cell type and time point are not known. CDR3 coding DNA: TGCGCCAGCAGATACAGGGTCGGGGAGCTGTTTTTT. Encoded protein: CASRYRVGELFF.